These T cell receptor beta chains were read from a single sample in a study of response to subunit inactivated influenza vaccine. TCRdb itself ran the RT-PCR reads through MiXCR, one entry per CDR3 protein. The sample consists of 500,000 to 550,000 distinct CDR3 sequences, approximately 22% of them appearing once. The same sample was also studied in work on T cells expressing NK-cell markers.

The sequenced sample was CD4+ T cells sorted from PBMCs, obtained 12 days after vaccination. These receptors were collected from a man aged 50 to 60 who received an inactivated influenza vaccine. The CDR3 runs from the conserved cysteine through the conserved F or W. Each record gives: D gene, V gene, clone size, J gene, CDR3 protein, CDR3 DNA. The D gene is left open where the match is weak. Clone size is given for some rows only: seen once, a few or many times, or a class if the clone is expanded.

TRBD2	TRBV20-1	-	TRBJ2-7	CSARGASGSALHEQYF	TGCAGTGCTAGAGGCGCTAGCGGGAGCGCTCTCCACGAGCAGTACTTC
TRBD2	TRBV29-1	-	TRBJ2-1	CSVGLAGHNEQFF	TGCAGCGTTGGATTAGCGGGACACAATGAGCAGTTCTTC
-	TRBV5-1	-	TRBJ1-2	CASSSSGSRGVYGYTF	TGCGCCAGCAGCTCGTCAGGGAGCCGCGGGGTTTATGGCTACACCTTC
TRBD2	TRBV5-1	few	TRBJ2-7	CASSRGESEQYF	TGCGCCAGCAGCCGGGGGGAGAGCGAGCAGTACTTC
TRBD2	TRBV2	few	TRBJ2-3	CASSENYGGVRDTQYF	TGTGCCAGCAGTGAAAATTACGGGGGGGTAAGGGATACGCAGTATTTT
TRBD2	TRBV11-3	-	TRBJ2-3	CASSWGGPADTQYF	TGTGCCAGCAGCTGGGGAGGGCCCGCAGATACGCAGTATTTT
-	TRBV29-1	-	TRBJ2-5	CSVIPPRTAETQYF	TGCAGCGTTATACCTCCCCGGACAGCAGAGACCCAGTACTTC
-	TRBV12-3/TRBV12-4	few	TRBJ1-5	CASSLARINQPQHF	TGTGCCAGCAGTTTAGCCAGGATCAATCAGCCCCAGCATTTT
TRBD1	TRBV20-1	-	TRBJ1-5	CSARLRGWDRGRVSNQPQHF	TGCAGTGCTAGACTGCGGGGTTGGGACAGGGGGCGAGTAAGCAATCAGCCCCAGCATTTT
TRBD1	TRBV11-2	-	TRBJ2-6	CASSNTGGAAYGANVLTF	TGTGCCAGCAGCAACACAGGGGGCGCCGCTTATGGGGCCAACGTCCTGACTTTC
-	TRBV6-5	-	TRBJ2-7	CASSYGLVLSYEQYF	TGTGCCAGCAGTTATGGACTGGTCCTCTCCTACGAGCAGTACTTC
-	TRBV6-5	few	TRBJ2-7	CASRLQRLGYEQYF	TGTGCCAGCAGATTACAGCGTCTGGGGTACGAGCAGTACTTC
-	TRBV12-3/TRBV12-4	many	TRBJ1-1	CASSPNIARGGNTEAFF	TGTGCCAGCAGCCCTAATATTGCCCGTGGGGGGAACACTGAAGCTTTCTTT
-	TRBV5-1	-	TRBJ2-1	CASSDLRVRGNEQFF	TGCGCCAGCAGCGATCTGAGAGTTAGGGGCAATGAGCAGTTCTTC